These 20 T cell receptor beta chains were all obtained from the same sample, sequenced in a study of cytomegalovirus exposure and HLA in healthy donors. Profiling relied on immunoSEQ multiplex PCR, and the TCRdb table lists in-frame clones only, not all of them. The table includes 180,000 or so clones, roughly 86% detected once. Sequencing was done on a sample of PBMCs. These receptors were taken from a young man in good health and CMV-seropositive.

This clone has only one observation. The chain joins TRBV13 to TRBJ2-1, with 11 bases lining up with TRBD1. V dropped 6 bases and J dropped 5; count of bases not matched to a gene: 0. The V gene's germline CDR1 is PRHDT and CDR2 FYEKMQ (reference sequence). The CDR3 length is 13 residues. CDR3 nucleotides: TGTGCCAGCAGGGGACAGGGGGACAATGAGCAGTTCTTC. Its translation: CASRGQGDNEQFF.

The chain couples TRBV18 to TRBJ1-2, with D unclear. The germline V gene encodes CDR1 KGHSH and CDR2 LQKENI. Trimming stripped 5 bases from V and 8 bases from J, with 12 bases between. CDR3 length: 12 residues. The CDR3 DNA reads TGTGCCAGCTCAGCTGACACTCACGGCTACACCTTC. Its translation: CASSADTHGYTF.

This sequence joins TRBV29-1 and TRBJ1-2, with 7 bases fitting TRBD1. Germline trimming cut 6 bases from V and 4 bases from J; bases unmatched to any gene: 2. Germline assignment: CDR1 SQVTM and CDR2 ANQGSEA. This CDR3 is built from 11 residues. The chain's CDR3 is CSVTGTYGYTF. The CDR3 coding sequence is TGCAGCGTGACAGGGACCTATGGCTACACCTTC.

V and J are TRBV27 and TRBJ1-1, with D possibly matching TRBD1 (6 bases). From germline, CDR1 is MNHEY and CDR2 SMNVEV (reference sequence). The V end was cut by 7 bases, the J end by 1 base, with 7 bases between. The length of the CDR3 is 12 residues. Here the CDR3 reads CASKQGNTEAFF. CDR3 DNA sequence: TGTGCCAGCAAACAGGGGAACACTGAAGCTTTCTTT.

The chain couples TRBV5-7 to TRBJ2-2; D not certain. TRBV5-7 is an ORF, with its function uncertain. V lost 5 bases, J lost 1 base, and 18 bases lay in between. This CDR3 has 17 residues. The CDR3 DNA reads TGTGCCAGCAGTCGGCGGCGGCCGTTGCTGAACACCGGGGAGCTGTTTTTT. Its protein is CASSRRRPLLNTGELFF.

Concerning this clone itself: The identical CDR3 is also encoded by other nucleotide sequences in the sample. The chain recombines TRBV28 with TRBJ2-1; no clear D. From germline, CDR1 is MDHEN and CDR2 SYDVKM. V shed 5 bases and J shed 5 bases, with 4 bases lying between them. This CDR3 has 11 residues. CDR3 DNA: TGTGCCAGCAGTCTAAACAATGAGCAGTTCTTC. It specifies CASSLNNEQFF.

The rearrangement links TRBV4-3 to TRBJ1-1; D gene unclear. The CDR3 contains 15 residues. The germline V gene has CDR1 LGHNA and CDR2 YSLEER. Trimming pared 1 base from V and 0 bases from J, leaving 9 bases between. CDR3 DNA: TGCGCCAGCAGCCAAGCCCCCCGTATGAACACTGAAGCTTTCTTT. This sequence encodes CASSQAPRMNTEAFF.

This rearrangement joins TRBV27 to TRBJ2-3; TRBD1 matches at 8 bases. The CDR3 loop spans 15 amino acids. The germline V gene encodes CDR1 MNHEY and CDR2 SMNVEV (reference sequence). With 5 bases clipped from V and 4 bases from J, the junction kept 8 bases outside the gene matches. In DNA form, the CDR3 reads TGTGCCAGCAGTGGGACAGGAGAACGAGCAGATACGCAGTATTTT. This gives the protein CASSGTGERADTQYF.

The chain has TRBV27 and TRBJ2-3; D possibly corresponds to TRBD1 (6 bases). This CDR3 has 15 residues. V lost 2 bases to trimming and J lost 6 bases, with 15 bases between them. Germline V CDR1 and CDR2: MNHEY, SMNVEV (reference sequence). This chain's CDR3 is CASSLRGIGVDTQYF. The CDR3 DNA is TGTGCCAGCAGTTTAAGGGGGATTGGGGTGGATACGCAGTATTTT.

The genes are TRBV6-1 and TRBJ2-7; D perhaps matches TRBD1 (6 bases). V lost 8 bases and J 8 bases, leaving 19 bases between the germline ends. This CDR3 comprises 13 residues. Germline CDR1 MNHNS, CDR2 SASEGT. The CDR3 loop reads CASRPRGRGKQYF. In DNA, the CDR3 is TGTGCCAGCCGCCCCAGGGGTAGGGGAAAGCAGTACTTC.

The chain recombines TRBV5-6 with TRBJ2-3; TRBD2 might be the D (7 bases). The CDR3 loop spans 13 amino acids. Germline-derived CDR1 and CDR2 are SGHDT and YYEEEE. Between the trimmed V and J ends, which lost 10 bases and 2 bases, there was a span of 14 bases. The CDR3 here is CAYSGGLTDTQYF. The DNA of the CDR3 is TGTGCCTACTCGGGGGGCCTCACAGATACGCAGTATTTT. Combining the CDR3 with reference TRBV5-6 and TRBJ2-3 gives the whole variable domain DAGVTQSPTHLIKTRGQQVTLRCSPKSGHDTVSWYQQALGQGPQFIFQYYEEEERQRGNFPDRFSGHQFPNYSSELNVNALLLGDSALYLCAYSGGLTDTQYFGPGTRLTVL.

The chain combines TRBV9 with TRBJ2-7; 15 nucleotides line up with TRBD2. The V segment lost 4 bases and the J segment 6 bases; nucleotides outside the gene matches: 8. The CDR3 sequence is 16 residues long. CDR1 SGDLS and CDR2 YYNGEE come from the germline V gene. Here the CDR3 reads CASSPGLAGGGGEQYF. The DNA for the CDR3 is TGTGCCAGCAGCCCGGGACTAGCGGGGGGCGGCGGCGAGCAGTACTTC. Filled out from reference TRBV9 and TRBJ2-7, the complete variable domain reads DSGVTQTPKHLITATGQRVTLRCSPRSGDLSVYWYQQSLDQGLQFLIQYYNGEERAKGNILERFSAQQFPDLHSELNLSSLELGDSALYFCASSPGLAGGGGEQYFGPGTRLTVT.

There are a few counts of this clone. The chain combines TRBV28 with TRBJ1-6; tentative D call: TRBD1 (6 bases). Germline CDR1 and CDR2: MDHEN and SYDVKM. Trimming took 6 bases from V and 9 from J, leaving 9 bases between them. The CDR3 loop spans 12 amino acids. CDR3 DNA sequence: TGTGCCAGCAGGACACAGGGTTCACCCCTCCACTTT. Encoded protein: CASRTQGSPLHF. Complete variable domain (other parts from reference TRBV28 and TRBJ1-6): DVKVTQSSRYLVKRTGEKVFLECVQDMDHENMFWYRQDPGLGLRLIYFSYDVKMKEKGDIPEGYSVSREKKERFSLILESASTNQTSMYLCASRTQGSPLHFGNGTRLTVT.

The rearrangement uses TRBV25-1 and TRBJ1-2; 7 bases agree with TRBD1. Germline V gene data show CDR1 as MGHDK and CDR2 as SYGVNS. This CDR3 is built from 14 residues. The V segment lost 8 bases and the J segment 3 bases; nucleotides outside the gene matches: 9. CDR3 protein: CASSDRVLDYGYTF. The CDR3 coding sequence is TGTGCCAGCTCTGACAGGGTGTTAGACTATGGCTACACCTTC.

This chain links TRBV9 with TRBJ2-1; the match to TRBD1 covers 7 bases. CDR3 size: 15 residues. Losses at the gene ends were 0 bases for V and 9 bases for J; bases not matched to a gene: 9. Germline V lookup: CDR1 SGDLS, CDR2 YYNGEE. In DNA, the CDR3 is TGTGCCAGCAGCGTAGGCCAGGGGGTAAATGGTGAGCAGTTCTTC. It specifies CASSVGQGVNGEQFF.

This clone was counted only a few times. The J gene is TRBJ1-3, the V gene TRBV2; D uncertain. There are 14 residues in the CDR3. Germline values: CDR1 SNHLY, CDR2 FYNNEI. V was pared by 6 bases and J by 0 bases, with 9 bases between. Here the CDR3 reads CASSQTRSGNTIYF. The CDR3 DNA follows: TGTGCCAGCAGCCAGACACGCTCTGGAAACACCATATATTTT.

The chain carries TRBV19 and TRBJ1-1; TRBD1 is a possible D gene (6 bases). The CDR3 extends over 16 amino acids. Germline V gene lookup returns CDR1 LNHDA and CDR2 SQIVND (reference sequence). V lost 4 bases and J 0 bases, leaving 15 bases between the germline ends. Written as DNA, the CDR3 is TGTGCCAGTAGTACTAGAACAGGGAGGGTGAACACTGAAGCTTTCTTT. Amino acids: CASSTRTGRVNTEAFF.

The CDR3 sequence: CASSYPGQGPEQYF. The CDR3 DNA is TGTGCCAGCAGCTACCCAGGACAGGGTCCCGAGCAGTACTTC. The chain employs TRBV7-8 and TRBJ2-7, with 8 bases fitting TRBD1. The V and J ends lost 4 bases and 6 bases, in that order; junction bases with no gene match: 8. The CDR3 covers 14 residues. Per germline, CDR1 SGHVS and CDR2 FQNEAQ.

The chain joins TRBV29-1 to TRBJ1-1, with a weak D call TRBD1 (5 bases). The CDR3 runs 11 residues. V dropped 7 bases and J dropped 4 bases, with 10 bases sitting between them. Germline V gives CDR1 SQVTM, CDR2 ANQGSEA. The CDR3 sequence: CSAGEATEAFF. CDR3 DNA: TGCAGCGCGGGGGAGGCCACTGAAGCTTTCTTT.

The V and J genes are TRBV5-4 and TRBJ2-2; the match to TRBD2 covers 13 bases. The CDR3 runs to 17 residues. Germline V gives CDR1 SGHNT, CDR2 YYREEE (reference sequence). The V gene end was trimmed by 4 bases and the J gene end by 6 bases; junction bases not matched to a gene: 9. The chain's CDR3 is CASSPETSGGASGELFF. The CDR3 nucleotides are TGTGCCAGCAGCCCAGAAACTAGCGGGGGGGCCTCCGGGGAGCTGTTTTTT.